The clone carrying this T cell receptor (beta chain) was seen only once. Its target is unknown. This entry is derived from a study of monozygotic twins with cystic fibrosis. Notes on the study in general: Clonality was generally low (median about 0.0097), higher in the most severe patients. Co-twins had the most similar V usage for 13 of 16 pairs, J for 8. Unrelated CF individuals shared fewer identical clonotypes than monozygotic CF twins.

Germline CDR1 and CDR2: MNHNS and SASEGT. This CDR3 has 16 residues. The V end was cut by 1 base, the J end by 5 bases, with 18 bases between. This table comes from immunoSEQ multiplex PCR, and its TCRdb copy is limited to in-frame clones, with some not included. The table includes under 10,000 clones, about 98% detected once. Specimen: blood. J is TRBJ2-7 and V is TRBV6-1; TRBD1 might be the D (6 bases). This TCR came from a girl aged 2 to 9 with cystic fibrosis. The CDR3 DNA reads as TGTGCCAGCAGTGAAGTTGGGACCTCGGGGACAAACGAGCAGTACTTC. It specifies CASSEVGTSGTNEQYF.